This is a list of T cell receptor beta chains from one sample in a study of beta chain features in type 1 diabetes. Clones were read by immunoSEQ multiplex PCR, and TCRdb kept only the in-frame ones, dropping some. The repertoire consists of 900,000 or so clones, with 15% to 20% occurring once and the leading ten covering roughly 0.025%. Sequences were obtained from naive CD4+ T cells from blood. These receptors all stem from a woman in her late teens or twenties in good health. Each CDR3 is given with its conserved first and last residue. Fields, in order: J gene, D gene, V gene, clone size, CDR3 protein, CDR3 DNA. A D gene is named only where the DNA matches it firmly. Not every row has a clone size; where given, it reads once, few, many or a size class.

>TRBJ1-3|-|TRBV6-1|-
CASTASGNTIYF
TGTGCCAGCACAGCCTCTGGAAACACCATATATTTT
>TRBJ2-7|-|TRBV5-6|-
CASSLSGTLLYEQYF
TGTGCCAGCAGCTTGTCCGGGACTCTCCTCTACGAGCAGTACTTC
>TRBJ2-4|-|TRBV18|few
CASSPGGSAITKNIQYF
TGTGCCAGCTCACCAGGAGGGAGTGCTATCACCAAAAACATTCAGTACTTC
>TRBJ2-5|-|TRBV9|-
CASSDLTETQYF
TGTGCCAGCAGTGATCTCACAGAGACCCAGTACTTC
>TRBJ2-2|-|TRBV5-4|-
CASSAEDDRTGELFF
TGTGCCAGCAGCGCTGAGGACGACCGGACCGGGGAGCTGTTTTTT
>TRBJ1-5|TRBD1|TRBV10-2|few
CASSEPGQGTNQPQHF
TGCGCCAGCAGTGAGCCGGGACAGGGGACAAATCAGCCCCAGCATTTT
>TRBJ2-5|-|TRBV7-2|-
CASSPTMMETQYF
TGTGCCAGCAGTCCCACAATGATGGAGACCCAGTACTTC
>TRBJ2-7|-|TRBV28|-
CASSRYSYEQYF
TGTGCCAGCAGTCGATATTCCTACGAGCAGTACTTC
>TRBJ2-2|-|TRBV5-4|-
CASSPTPGQNTGELFF
TGTGCCAGCAGCCCCACACCGGGACAGAACACCGGGGAGCTGTTTTTT
>TRBJ2-2|-|TRBV19|few
CASSKRTDNTGELFF
TGTGCCAGTAGCAAACGGACAGATAACACCGGGGAGCTGTTTTTT
>TRBJ2-5|TRBD1|TRBV2|-
CAGLLQPGQNQETQYF
TGTGCCGGGCTTCTACAACCGGGACAGAACCAAGAGACCCAGTACTTC
>TRBJ1-6|TRBD1|TRBV10-3|-
CAISGSTGTTPLHF
TGTGCCATCAGTGGTTCGACAGGGACGACACCCCTCCACTTT
>TRBJ2-5|-|TRBV7-9|-
CASSLGGEGQETQYF
TGTGCCAGCAGCTTAGGTGGAGAAGGACAAGAGACCCAGTACTTC
>TRBJ2-3|-|TRBV23-1|many
CASSRYRAYCTDTQYF
TGCGCCAGCAGTCGGTACAGGGCATACTGCACAGATACGCAGTATTTT